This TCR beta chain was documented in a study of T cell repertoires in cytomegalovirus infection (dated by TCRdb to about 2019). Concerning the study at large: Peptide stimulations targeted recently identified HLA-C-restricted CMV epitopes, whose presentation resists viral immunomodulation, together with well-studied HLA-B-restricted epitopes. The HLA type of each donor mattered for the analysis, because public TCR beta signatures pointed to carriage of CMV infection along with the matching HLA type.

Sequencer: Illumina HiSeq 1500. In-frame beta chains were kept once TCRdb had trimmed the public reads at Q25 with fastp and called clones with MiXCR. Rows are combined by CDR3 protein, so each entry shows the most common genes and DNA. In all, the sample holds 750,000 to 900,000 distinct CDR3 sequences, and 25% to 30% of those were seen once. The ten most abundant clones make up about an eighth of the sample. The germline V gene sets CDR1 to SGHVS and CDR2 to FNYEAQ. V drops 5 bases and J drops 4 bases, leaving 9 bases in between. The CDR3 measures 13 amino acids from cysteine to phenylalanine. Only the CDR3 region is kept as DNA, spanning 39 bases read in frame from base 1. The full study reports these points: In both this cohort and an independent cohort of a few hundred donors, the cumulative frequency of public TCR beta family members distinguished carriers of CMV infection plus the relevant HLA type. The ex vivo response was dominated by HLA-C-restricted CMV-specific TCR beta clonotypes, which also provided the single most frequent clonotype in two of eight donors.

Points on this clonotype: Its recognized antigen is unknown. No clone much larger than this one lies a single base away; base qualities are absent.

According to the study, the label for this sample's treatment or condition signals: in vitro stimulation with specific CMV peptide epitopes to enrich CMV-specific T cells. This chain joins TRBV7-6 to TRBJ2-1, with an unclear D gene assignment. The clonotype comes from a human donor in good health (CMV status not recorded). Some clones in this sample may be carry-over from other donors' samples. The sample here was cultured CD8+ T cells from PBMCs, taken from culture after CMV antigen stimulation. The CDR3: CASSPADYNEQFF. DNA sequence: TGTGCCAGCAGCCCGGCGGATTACAATGAGCAGTTCTTC.